The rows below give T cell receptor beta chains drawn from one sample of a study of T cell responses to AZD1222 COVID-19 vaccine. Sequencing used immunoSEQ multiplex PCR; TCRdb keeps in-frame clones, though not all of them. Altogether under 150,000 clones are present, about 90% being singletons, with the ten largest covering less than 9.5%. Specimen: peripheral blood, collected 28 days after the second AZD1222 dose. Every receptor here comes from an adult who received the AZD1222 COVID-19 vaccine. Both conserved end residues are part of each CDR3. A D gene is named only where the DNA matches it firmly. A row's size may be missing; if present it is once, few, many or a size class.

>.|TRBJ1-1|TRBV24-1|.
TGTGCCACCAGTGCCCAGTCCGGGCTCCCTTTCTTT
CATSAQSGLPFF
>few|TRBJ1-1|TRBV29-1|TRBD1
TGCAGCGTATCGGGACAGCCGAACACTGAAGCTTTCTTT
CSVSGQPNTEAFF
>.|TRBJ1-3|TRBV10-3|.
TGTGCCATGCGAGGGACAAGCTCTGGAAACACCATATATTTT
CAMRGTSSGNTIYF
>.|TRBJ1-1|TRBV25-1|TRBD1
TGTGCCACCAGAAACAGGGGGAACACTGAAGCTTTCTTT
CATRNRGNTEAFF
>few|TRBJ1-6|TRBV18|.
TGTGCCAGCTCACCTACAGGGCATGTGTCACCCCTCCACTTT
CASSPTGHVSPLHF
>.|TRBJ1-1|TRBV18|.
TGTGCCAGCTCACCGTCGGAGGTACCGAACACTGAAGCTTTCTTT
CASSPSEVPNTEAFF
>.|TRBJ2-2|TRBV28|.
TGTGCCAGCGGTTCGAACACTGGGGAGCTGTTTTTT
CASGSNTGELFF
>.|TRBJ2-1|TRBV2|.
TGTGCCAGCAGTGAAGGCCTTAGCTCCTACAATGAGCAGTTCTTC
CASSEGLSSYNEQFF
>.|TRBJ1-2|TRBV4-1|.
TGCGCCAGCAGCCCCCAGGACAGAGACTATGGCTACACCTTC
CASSPQDRDYGYTF
>.|TRBJ2-1|TRBV12-3/TRBV12-4|.
TGTGCCAGCAGTTTACCAGGGAATGATGAGCAGTTCTTC
CASSLPGNDEQFF
>.|TRBJ2-5|TRBV3-1/TRBV3-2|.
TGTGCCAGCAGCCATCCTGGGCAAGAGACCCAGTACTTC
CASSHPGQETQYF
>.|TRBJ1-2|TRBV6-1|.
TGTGCCAGCAGTGACCAGGGAGGCTATGGCTACACCTTC
CASSDQGGYGYTF